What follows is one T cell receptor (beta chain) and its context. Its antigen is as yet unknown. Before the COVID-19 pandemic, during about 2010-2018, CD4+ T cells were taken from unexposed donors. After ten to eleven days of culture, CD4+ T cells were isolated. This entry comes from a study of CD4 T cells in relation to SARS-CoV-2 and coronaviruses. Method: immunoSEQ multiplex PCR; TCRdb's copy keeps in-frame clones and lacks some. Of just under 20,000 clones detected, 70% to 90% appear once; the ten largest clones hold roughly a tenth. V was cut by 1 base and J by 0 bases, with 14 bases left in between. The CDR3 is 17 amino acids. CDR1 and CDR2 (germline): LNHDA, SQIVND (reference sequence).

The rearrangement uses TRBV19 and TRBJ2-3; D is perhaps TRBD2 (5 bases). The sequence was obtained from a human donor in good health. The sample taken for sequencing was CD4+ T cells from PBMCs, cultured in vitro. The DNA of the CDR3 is TGTGCCAGTAGTATAGGGTATTTTGGCGGGAGCACAGATACGCAGTATTTT. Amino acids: CASSIGYFGGSTDTQYF.